The 18 T cell receptor beta chains presented below share a single source sample, sequenced in a study of T cell repertoires in cytomegalovirus infection. MiXCR was run by TCRdb on the reads, yielding one entry per CDR3 protein. The profile shows 100,000 to 150,000 distinct CDR3 sequences, around 32% of them singletons. These receptors lack a known antigen. The sequences come from CD8+ T cells from cultured PBMCs, collected from culture after CMV antigen stimulation. The origin of the receptors is a human donor in good health (CMV status not recorded). Some clones in this sample may be carry-over from other donors' samples.

This clonotype was seen many times. V is TRBV11-2 and J is TRBJ1-4, with a possible D match to TRBD1 (5 bases). This CDR3 contains 15 residues. CDR1 is SGHAT, CDR2 FQNNGV, per germline. The V end lost 4 bases, the J end lost 4 bases, and 13 bases lay between the germline ends. This CDR3 reads CASSSRSRGNEKLFF. As DNA, the CDR3 is TGTGCCAGCAGCTCCCGCTCGAGGGGTAATGAAAAACTGTTTTTT.

The chain employs TRBV7-9 and TRBJ2-5, with D maybe TRBD2 (6 bases). The CDR3 extends over 16 amino acids. Trimming stripped 1 base from V and 5 bases from J, with 17 bases between. CDR1 SEHNR and CDR2 FQNEAQ come from the germline V gene (reference sequence). CDR3 DNA: TGTGCCAGCAGCTTAGTAGAGAAGACTAGATCGGAGACCCAGTACTTC. Translated: CASSLVEKTRSETQYF.

This chain uses TRBV19 with TRBJ1-1; a weak D match, TRBD1 (5 bases). Trimming pared 6 bases from V and 0 bases from J, leaving 14 bases between. Looked up from germline, CDR1 is LNHDA and CDR2 is SQIVND (reference sequence). This CDR3 region has 15 residues. The CDR3 region has the DNA TGTGCCAGTAGCTTATTGGGGGAGATGAACACTGAAGCTTTCTTT. This encodes CASSLLGEMNTEAFF.

This clonotype appeared a few times. V is TRBV7-9 and J is TRBJ2-1; D ambiguous. Germline CDR1 reads SEHNR; CDR2 reads FQNEAQ (reference sequence). The CDR3 is 14 amino acids. Trimming took off 8 bases at V and 0 bases at J, with 11 bases between the two ends. The CDR3 sequence is CASHWSPSYNEQFF. DNA for the CDR3: TGTGCCAGCCACTGGAGTCCCTCCTACAATGAGCAGTTCTTC.

The V gene is TRBV6-2 or TRBV6-3, the J gene TRBJ1-1; D call uncertain. This CDR3 has 13 residues. V gave up 10 bases and J gave up 1 base, with 13 bases separating them. The germline CDR1 and CDR2 sequences are MNHEY and SVGEGT. The DNA for the CDR3 is TGTGCCACACTTAAGGAGGGGAACACTGAAGCTTTCTTT. Translated: CATLKEGNTEAFF.

This clonotype was seen once. This chain links TRBV5-6 with TRBJ1-1; D is perhaps TRBD1 (5 bases). V gave up 4 bases and J gave up 5 bases, with 18 bases separating them. Germline lookup yields CDR1 SGHDT and CDR2 YYEEEE. The CDR3 totals 15 residues. As DNA, the CDR3 is TGTGCCAGCAGCCCAGCACGTGGGGGGGGAACTGAAGCTTTCTTT. This translates into CASSPARGGGTEAFF.

The sample holds a few counts of this clonotype. The J gene is TRBJ1-1, the V gene TRBV19; D is perhaps TRBD1 (5 bases). The germline V gene encodes CDR1 LNHDA and CDR2 SQIVND (reference sequence). The V end lost 3 bases, the J end lost 5 bases, and 13 bases lay between the germline ends. This CDR3 spans 14 amino acids. The CDR3 DNA is TGTGCCAGTAGTATTCGGGGGTTAGAAACTGAAGCTTTCTTT. The encoded protein is CASSIRGLETEAFF.

The CDR3 region has the DNA TGTGCCACCAGTGATTCCGGCAGAGGGGAAGCTTTCTTT. Translated, it gives CATSDSGRGEAFF. The chain joins TRBV24-1 to TRBJ1-1; D gene ambiguous. V lost 2 bases and J lost 8, with 11 bases in between. CDR3 length: 13 residues. Germline CDR1 is KGHDR and CDR2 is SFDVKD.

This clonotype was picked up a small number of times. The chain couples TRBV7-9 to TRBJ1-2; TRBD1 matches 8 bases. The CDR3 sequence is 15 residues long. The ends lost 5 bases at V and 2 bases at J; junction bases unmatched: 7. Germline loops: CDR1 SEHNR, CDR2 FQNEAQ (reference sequence). The CDR3 protein is CASSPQDRDNYGYTF. The DNA for the CDR3 is TGTGCCAGCAGCCCCCAGGACAGGGACAACTATGGCTACACCTTC.

The chain links TRBV27 to TRBJ1-6; D not certain. The germline CDR1 and CDR2 sequences are MNHEY and SMNVEV (reference sequence). Deletions cut 4 bases from V and 10 bases from J, with 17 bases between. The CDR3 has 15 residues. The CDR3 coding sequence is TGTGCCAGCAGTTCCAGGACCGTCACCGGATCACCCCTCCACTTT. This translates into CASSSRTVTGSPLHF.

This clonotype was seen just once. The V and J genes are TRBV6-6 and TRBJ1-1; D possibly corresponds to TRBD1 (5 bases). Per germline, CDR1 MNHNY and CDR2 SVGAGI (reference sequence). The V end was cut by 4 bases, the J end by 4 bases, with 16 bases between. CDR3 size: 15 residues. The DNA of the CDR3 is TGTGCCAGCAGTTCGCGACAGTGGGTTTCCACTGAAGCTTTCTTT. As protein: CASSSRQWVSTEAFF.

This clonotype was detected ten times or more. The chain employs TRBV7-2 and TRBJ2-3, with 7 bases fitting TRBD1. Germline V gene lookup returns CDR1 SGHTA and CDR2 FQGNSA. The CDR3 sequence is 18 residues long. The trim removed 6 bases at V and 2 bases at J, leaving 17 bases unmatched. The CDR3 spells CASRAGTVGPGTTDTQYF. DNA for the CDR3: TGTGCCAGCAGGGCCGGGACAGTCGGACCGGGGACCACAGATACGCAGTATTTT.

This clonotype was seen a handful of times. V and J are TRBV7-2 and TRBJ1-2; D perhaps matches TRBD1 (5 bases). The CDR3 consists of 15 residues. Per the germline V gene, CDR1 is SGHTA and CDR2 is FQGNSA. V lost 3 bases and J 2 bases, leaving 13 bases between the germline ends. The CDR3 DNA sequence: TGTGCCAGCAGCTTCCAGGGTATAGGGAACTATGGCTACACCTTC. Residues: CASSFQGIGNYGYTF.

The chain has TRBV25-1 and TRBJ1-5; D is uncertain. CDR1 is MGHDK, CDR2 SYGVNS, per germline. V lost 2 bases, J lost 7 bases, and 18 bases lay in between. The length of the CDR3 is 16 residues. DNA for the CDR3: TGTGCCAGCAGTGAAGGCGGCTCATGGACCATCCAGCCCCAGCATTTT. As protein: CASSEGGSWTIQPQHF.

The V and J genes are TRBV13 and TRBJ2-5, with TRBD2 identical over 10 bases. CDR1 and CDR2 from the germline V gene are PRHDT and FYEKMQ (reference sequence). The trim removed 4 bases at V and 2 bases at J, leaving 10 bases unmatched. The CDR3 contains 17 residues. CDR3 region: CASSSPRAGGPQETQYF. The CDR3 coding sequence is TGTGCCAGCAGCTCTCCCCGAGCGGGGGGGCCACAAGAGACCCAGTACTTC. The full variable domain, with the rest looked up from reference TRBV13 and TRBJ2-5, is AAGVIQSPRHLIKEKRETATLKCYPIPRHDTVYWYQQGPGQDPQFLISFYEKMQSDKGSIPDRFSAQQFSDYHSELNMSSLELGDSALYFCASSSPRAGGPQETQYFGPGTRLLVL.

The genes are TRBV7-8 and TRBJ1-5; D gene uncertain. CDR1 SGHVS and CDR2 FQNEAQ come from the germline V gene. V lost 5 bases and J lost 4, with 12 bases in between. The CDR3 contains 14 residues. CDR3 protein: CASSPGSKNQPQHF. Here the CDR3 DNA reads TGTGCCAGCAGCCCCGGGTCAAAAAATCAGCCCCAGCATTTT.

The rearrangement links TRBV6-6 to TRBJ2-7; 7 bases match TRBD2. Germline loops: CDR1 MNHNY, CDR2 SVGAGI (reference sequence). V gave up 0 bases and J gave up 2 bases; unmatched junction bases: 10. CDR3 length: 17 amino acids. The CDR3 DNA reads as TGTGCCAGCAGTTACTCGATAGAGCGGGACGCTACCTACGAGCAGTACTTC. It specifies CASSYSIERDATYEQYF.

The chain joins TRBV12-3 or TRBV12-4 to TRBJ2-2; 9 bases map to TRBD1. CDR3 length equals 14 residues. V trimming: 8 bases; J trimming: 6 bases; junction bases outside the gene matches: 7. The CDR3 sequence: CASHGTGYPGELFF. CDR3 DNA: TGTGCCAGCCACGGGACAGGGTATCCCGGGGAGCTGTTTTTT.